Each of the 24 T cell receptor beta chains below was sequenced from the same sample in a study of T cells after yellow fever vaccination. Via MiXCR, TCRdb re-called the 5' RACE reads, giving one row per CDR3 protein. The sample shows about 160,000 distinct CDR3 sequences, 6% to 7.5% of them seen only once. Sequenced here: CD4+ T cells sorted from PBMCs, sampled around 5 days after the first yellow fever vaccination. The source of these receptors is a man aged 18 to 29 who received the YFV17D yellow fever vaccine.

This clonotype was observed a few times. This chain links TRBV20-1 with TRBJ1-5; D unclear. V was clipped by 3 bases and J by 4 bases, with 7 bases between them. The CDR3 sequence is 12 residues long. Germline V gene data show CDR1 as DFQATT and CDR2 as SNEGSKA (reference sequence). CDR3 sequence (DNA): TGCAGTGCTAGGACGGGAAATCAGCCCCAGCATTTT. Translated, it gives CSARTGNQPQHF.

The gene calls are TRBV5-1 and TRBJ2-5; D ambiguous. Germline lookup yields CDR1 SGHRS and CDR2 YFSETQ. Deletions cut 8 bases from V and 5 bases from J, with 10 bases between. The CDR3 has 11 amino acids. Here the CDR3 reads CARSQEETQYF. The CDR3 bases are TGCGCCAGAAGCCAGGAGGAGACCCAGTACTTC.

In its sample, this clonotype was seen many times. The chain employs TRBV5-1 and TRBJ2-3, with TRBD1 identical over 9 bases. This CDR3 has 14 amino acids. Trimming cost V 4 bases and J 6 bases; bases outside gene matches: 6. Germline V gives CDR1 SGHRS, CDR2 YFSETQ. The CDR3 DNA reads TGCGCCAGCAGCCTAGGGACAGGGCAGGATACGCAGTATTTT. Protein: CASSLGTGQDTQYF. Drawing the rest from reference TRBV5-1 and TRBJ2-3, the complete variable domain is KAGVTQTPRYLIKTRGQQVTLSCSPISGHRSVSWYQQTPGQGLQFLFEYFSETQRNKGNFPGRFSGRQFSNSRSEMNVSTLELGDSALYLCASSLGTGQDTQYFGPGTRLTVL.

This clonotype was counted at least ten times. The rearrangement links TRBV4-3 to TRBJ1-1, with D uncertain. Trimming took 5 bases from V and 5 from J, leaving 12 bases between them. The germline V gene has CDR1 LGHNA and CDR2 YSLEER. The CDR3 has 13 residues. The CDR3 bases are TGCGCCAGCAGCGCCCTCCGGGGAACTGAAGCTTTCTTT. It codes for CASSALRGTEAFF.

The V call is TRBV5-1, the J call TRBJ2-3, with unresolved D. The CDR3 covers 13 residues. Per germline, CDR1 SGHRS and CDR2 YFSETQ. V was shortened by 3 bases and J by 9 bases, with 14 bases between the two germline ends. This chain's CDR3 is CASSSGSRYTQYF. In nucleotides, the CDR3 is TGCGCCAGCAGCTCCGGGTCCCGCTACACGCAGTATTTT.

The gene calls are TRBV10-2 and TRBJ2-7, with D maybe TRBD2 (5 bases). Trimming took off 6 bases at V and 1 base at J, with 10 bases between the two ends. Germline assignment: CDR1 WSHSY and CDR2 SAAADI. CDR3 length: 13 residues. The CDR3 coding sequence is TGCGCCAGCAGAGCCACTAGGTCCTACGAGCAGTACTTC. This sequence encodes CASRATRSYEQYF.

This CDR3 reads CASSLGSAEETQYF. CDR3 DNA sequence: TGCGCCAGCAGCTTGGGCTCGGCAGAAGAGACCCAGTACTTC. The V and J genes are TRBV5-1 and TRBJ2-5; D is ambiguous. This CDR3 is built from 14 residues. Germline assignment: CDR1 SGHRS and CDR2 YFSETQ. Trimming shortened V by 0 bases and J by 3 bases, and 9 bases separated the two germline ends.

This clonotype was seen more than once but under ten times. The V and J genes are TRBV7-2 and TRBJ2-3, with TRBD1 matching over 9 bases. Germline V lookup: CDR1 SGHTA, CDR2 FQGNSA. This CDR3 has 14 amino acids. J gave up 4 bases and V 8 bases, and 7 bases lay outside the gene matches. CDR3 DNA: TGTGCCAGCGGAGACAGGGGGTATGCAGATACGCAGTATTTT. Its protein product is CASGDRGYADTQYF.

This clonotype appeared many times. This chain connects TRBV18 to TRBJ2-1; D gene uncertain. From germline, CDR1 is KGHSH and CDR2 LQKENI. Trimming took 0 bases from V and 1 from J, leaving 4 bases between them. The CDR3 loop spans 14 amino acids. The CDR3 DNA reads TGTGCCAGCTCACCACCGAGGTCCTACAATGAGCAGTTCTTC. As protein: CASSPPRSYNEQFF.

This clonotype appeared many times. V and J are TRBV5-1 and TRBJ1-6; D is uncertain. This CDR3 comprises 14 residues. The V end lost 4 bases, the J end lost 7 bases, and 12 bases lay between the germline ends. From germline, CDR1 is SGHRS and CDR2 YFSETQ. CDR3 in DNA: TGCGCCAGCAGCCTCGATGGTCGCAATTCACCCCTCCACTTT. It translates to CASSLDGRNSPLHF.

In its sample, this clonotype was seen many times. J is TRBJ2-7 and V is TRBV10-1; 9 nucleotides align to TRBD1. Trimming took 2 bases from V and 2 from J; bases not matched to a gene: 4. Germline assignment: CDR1 WNHNN and CDR2 SYGVQD (reference sequence). This CDR3 is built from 15 residues. In nucleotides, the CDR3 is TGCGCCAGCAGTGAGGGGACAGGGCCCCCCTACGAGCAGTACTTC. It translates to CASSEGTGPPYEQYF.

This clonotype has ten or more counts. The chain is built from TRBV3-1 and TRBJ2-1, with a tentative D call TRBD1 (6 bases). The V gene lost 4 bases and the J gene lost 5 bases, with 15 bases spanning the gap. Germline V gene lookup returns CDR1 LGHDT and CDR2 YNNKEL (reference sequence). The CDR3 is 15 amino acids. CDR3 in amino acids: CASSRGGLRDNEQFF. DNA of the CDR3: TGTGCCAGCAGCCGTGGGGGCCTACGAGACAATGAGCAGTTCTTC.

This clonotype was recorded at least ten times. This chain links TRBV5-1 with TRBJ2-7; 9 nucleotides agree with TRBD1. V was pared by 4 bases and J by 4 bases, with 9 bases of the junction left unmatched. Germline CDR1 reads SGHRS; CDR2 reads YFSETQ. This CDR3 has 15 residues. As DNA, the CDR3 is TGCGCCAGCAGCCTGACCGGGACAGGGAATTACGAGCAGTACTTC. This translates into CASSLTGTGNYEQYF. The whole variable domain, filled in from reference TRBV5-1 and TRBJ2-7, reads KAGVTQTPRYLIKTRGQQVTLSCSPISGHRSVSWYQQTPGQGLQFLFEYFSETQRNKGNFPGRFSGRQFSNSRSEMNVSTLELGDSALYLCASSLTGTGNYEQYFGPGTRLTVT.

Ten or more counts support this clonotype. The chain uses TRBV27 and TRBJ2-2, with TRBD2 as a possible D gene (6 bases). CDR1 and CDR2 (germline): MNHEY, SMNVEV (reference sequence). The CDR3 loop spans 14 amino acids. Trimming stripped 0 bases from V and 7 bases from J, with 9 bases between. The CDR3 DNA reads as TGTGCCAGCAGTTTATCGTGGGGAGGCGGGGAGCTGTTTTTT. It codes for CASSLSWGGGELFF.

The V and J genes are TRBV10-3 and TRBJ2-2; 10 bases agree with TRBD2. Trimming cost V 5 bases and J 3 bases; bases outside gene matches: 12. The CDR3 sequence is 18 residues long. CDR1 is ENHRY and CDR2 is SYGVKD in the germline V gene. CDR3 coding DNA: TGTGCCATCAGTCCAACGCCGATAGCGGGGGGCCACACCGGGGAGCTGTTTTTT. Translated: CAISPTPIAGGHTGELFF.

This clonotype was observed at least ten times. The chain uses TRBV6-5 and TRBJ1-4, with D tentatively TRBD1 (5 bases). Germline assignment: CDR1 MNHEY and CDR2 SVGAGI. The CDR3 runs 14 residues. The germline V and J ends were trimmed by 6 bases and 8 bases, with 16 bases remaining between them. This CDR3 reads CASRRQRTLEKLFF. CDR3 nucleotides: TGTGCCAGCAGGCGACAGCGAACTTTAGAAAAACTGTTTTTT.

In this sample, this clonotype turned up a few times. The V gene is TRBV5-1, the J gene TRBJ2-5, with D perhaps TRBD2 (6 bases). The germline V and J ends were trimmed by 0 bases and 3 bases, with 9 bases remaining between them. The CDR3 runs to 14 residues. Germline CDR1 SGHRS, CDR2 YFSETQ. The CDR3 bases are TGCGCCAGCAGCTTGGGCGGGATTAAAGAGACCCAGTACTTC. Protein product: CASSLGGIKETQYF.

This clonotype came up a few times. V usage is TRBV9 and J usage is TRBJ1-2; the D gene is possibly TRBD1 (5 bases). The CDR3 consists of 14 residues. The germline CDR1 and CDR2 sequences are SGDLS and YYNGEE. The V end was cut by 0 bases, the J end by 2 bases, with 8 bases between. The CDR3 bases are TGTGCCAGCAGCGTAGTAACAGGAAACTATGGCTACACCTTC. Its translation: CASSVVTGNYGYTF.

J is TRBJ2-7 and V is TRBV6-2 or TRBV6-3, with D uncertain. This CDR3 has 11 amino acids. The germline CDR1 and CDR2 sequences are MNHEY and SVGEGT. V was pared by 8 bases and J by 12 bases, with 17 bases between. The CDR3 sequence is CASGYGPTPYV. The CDR3, as DNA: TGTGCCAGCGGATACGGGCCGACACCGTACGTC.

This clonotype was seen many times. The chain joins TRBV6-6 to TRBJ1-1; D gene ambiguous. This CDR3 has 13 residues. Per germline, CDR1 MNHNY and CDR2 SVGAGI (reference sequence). V was trimmed by 6 bases and J by 4 bases, leaving 12 bases between them. CDR3 in amino acids: CASSLTPSTEAFF. The CDR3 nucleotides are TGTGCCAGCAGCCTGACCCCGTCCACTGAAGCTTTCTTT.

The rearrangement joins TRBV5-1 to TRBJ2-2; D not resolved. This CDR3 is built from 15 residues. Deletions cut 0 bases from V and 6 bases from J, with 12 bases between. Germline lookup yields CDR1 SGHRS and CDR2 YFSETQ. CDR3 DNA: TGCGCCAGCAGCTTGGGGGTCGCCGTGGCCGGGGAGCTGTTTTTT. Translating it yields CASSLGVAVAGELFF.

This clonotype has at least ten counts. This chain connects TRBV5-1 to TRBJ2-5; no firm D call. Trimming stripped 6 bases from V and 2 bases from J, with 17 bases between. The germline CDR1 and CDR2 sequences are SGHRS and YFSETQ. This CDR3 is built from 15 residues. The CDR3 coding sequence is TGCGCCAGCACCGAAAATCTTGGGCGGCAAGAGACCCAGTACTTC. This codes for CASTENLGRQETQYF.

This clonotype was counted ten times or more. The chain is built from TRBV7-2 and TRBJ2-2; D gene ambiguous. V shed 2 bases and J shed 2 bases, with 9 bases lying between them. The CDR3 extends over 15 amino acids. The germline V gene has CDR1 SGHTA and CDR2 FQGNSA. The CDR3 here is CASSLQETNTGELFF. The CDR3 DNA is TGTGCCAGCAGCTTACAGGAAACTAACACCGGGGAGCTGTTTTTT.

The sample holds many counts of this clonotype. The chain has TRBV20-1 and TRBJ1-5; 8 positions match TRBD1. The CDR3 is made up of 15 amino acids. V lost 5 bases and J lost 1; bases outside the gene matches: 7. In germline, CDR1 is DFQATT, CDR2 SNEGSKA (reference sequence). CDR3 loop: CSAPQQGGSNQPQHF. The CDR3 nucleotides read TGCAGTGCTCCCCAACAGGGGGGAAGCAATCAGCCCCAGCATTTT.